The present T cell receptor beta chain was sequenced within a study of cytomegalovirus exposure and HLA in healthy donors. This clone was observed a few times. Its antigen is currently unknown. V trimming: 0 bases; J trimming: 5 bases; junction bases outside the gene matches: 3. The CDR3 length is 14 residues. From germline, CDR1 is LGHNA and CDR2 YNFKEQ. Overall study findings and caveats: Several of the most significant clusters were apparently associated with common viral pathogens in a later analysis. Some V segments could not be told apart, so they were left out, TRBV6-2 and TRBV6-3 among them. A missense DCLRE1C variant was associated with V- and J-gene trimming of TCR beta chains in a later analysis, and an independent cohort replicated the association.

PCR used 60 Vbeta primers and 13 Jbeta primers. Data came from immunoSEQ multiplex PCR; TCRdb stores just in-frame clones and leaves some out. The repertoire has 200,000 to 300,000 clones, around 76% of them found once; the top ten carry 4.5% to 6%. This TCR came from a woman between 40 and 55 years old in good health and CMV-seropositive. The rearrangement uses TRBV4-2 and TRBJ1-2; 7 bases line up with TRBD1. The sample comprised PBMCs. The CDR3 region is CASSQERDSYGYTF. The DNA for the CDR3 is TGTGCCAGCAGCCAAGAGAGGGACAGTTATGGCTACACCTTC.